These 18 T cell receptor beta chains came from one sample sequenced in a study of CD8+ T cells in alopecia areata. As the sequencing template, cDNA was produced by extracting RNA and reverse transcribing it. The table came from immunoSEQ multiplex PCR; TCRdb's copy has only in-frame clones and leaves some out. This table holds about 180,000 clones, about 72% found once. The sequenced sample was CD8+ T cells sorted from blood, obtained at week 0. These receptors were collected from a human donor with alopecia areata.

The chain employs TRBV30 and TRBJ1-5; D remains unclear. The V and J ends lost 3 bases and 4 bases respectively, with 10 bases between them. Looked up from germline, CDR1 is GTSNPN and CDR2 is SVGIG (reference sequence). The CDR3 is 13 residues long. CDR3: CAWRPRRNQPQHF. DNA of the CDR3: TGTGCCTGGAGGCCCCGAAGGAATCAGCCCCAGCATTTT. Based on the CDR3 plus reference TRBV30 and TRBJ1-5, the full variable domain is SQTIHQWPATLVQPVGSPLSLECTVEGTSNPNLYWYRQAAGRGLQLLFYSVGIGQISSEVPQNLSASRPQDRQFILSSKKLLLSDSGFYLCAWRPRRNQPQHFGDGTRLSIL.

The rearrangement joins TRBV5-6 to TRBJ1-2; D gene unclear. Germline-derived CDR1 and CDR2 are SGHDT and YYEEEE. V lost 2 bases and J lost 3, with 5 bases in between. CDR3 length: 12 residues. Here the CDR3 DNA reads TGTGCCAGCAGCTTCCCAGACTATGGCTACACCTTC. Protein: CASSFPDYGYTF.

The chain recombines TRBV5-6 with TRBJ1-5, with 7 bases matching TRBD1. This CDR3 contains 15 residues. CDR1 and CDR2 from the germline V gene are SGHDT and YYEEEE. Trimming cost V 0 bases and J 2 bases; bases outside gene matches: 2. The CDR3 coding sequence is TGTGCCAGCAGCTTGGGGGGGACAGGCAATCAGCCCCAGCATTTT. Its protein product is CASSLGGTGNQPQHF.

The rearrangement links TRBV30 to TRBJ1-1; D not resolved. The germline gives CDR1 GTSNPN, CDR2 SVGIG (reference sequence). V was pared by 0 bases and J by 1 base, with 6 bases between. The CDR3 runs to 13 residues. CDR3 coding DNA: TGTGCCTGGAGTGTGGTTCGGAACACTGAAGCTTTCTTT. This sequence encodes CAWSVVRNTEAFF.

This chain joins TRBV5-1 and TRBJ1-2, with D possibly matching TRBD1 (5 bases). CDR1 is SGHRS and CDR2 is YFSETQ in the germline V gene. CDR3 length: 13 residues. V was pared by 3 bases and J by 2 bases, with 8 bases between. CDR3 DNA sequence: TGCGCCAGCAGCTCCGGGACCAACTATGGCTACACCTTC. This encodes CASSSGTNYGYTF.

The CDR3, as DNA: TGTGCCAGTAGTGTGGACAGCACGGAGCTGTTTTTT. This gives the protein CASSVDSTELFF. The V gene is TRBV19, the J gene TRBJ1-4; possible D gene TRBD1, 6 bases. The DNA end favors TRBJ2-2, so the J call may be wrong. CDR1 LNHDA and CDR2 SQIVND come from the germline V gene (reference sequence). This CDR3 is built from 12 residues.

This clone was recorded a few times. The V and J genes are TRBV6-4 and TRBJ2-1, with TRBD1 matching 7 bases. The V segment lost 2 bases and the J segment 6 bases; nucleotides outside the gene matches: 7. CDR3 size: 15 residues. The germline CDR1 and CDR2 sequences are MRHNA and SNTAGT. The DNA of the CDR3 is TGTGCCAGCAGTGACGGGGTTGGGACAGTCAATGAGCAGTTCTTC. Translation gives CASSDGVGTVNEQFF.

This clone was seen just once. The gene calls are TRBV5-1 and TRBJ2-7; D gene unclear. The CDR3 loop spans 15 amino acids. Germline V gives CDR1 SGHRS, CDR2 YFSETQ. Deletions cut 4 bases from V and 0 bases from J, with 14 bases between. DNA of the CDR3: TGCGCCAGCAGCATAAAGGACGCGGTCTCCTACGAGCAGTACTTC. It yields the protein CASSIKDAVSYEQYF.

This clone was seen a handful of times. The CDR3 reads CASSQSLGVEQYF. The CDR3, as DNA: TGCGCCAGCAGCCAATCCCTAGGCGTTGAGCAGTACTTC. The rearrangement joins TRBV4-1 to TRBJ2-5; D unresolved. This CDR3 is 13 amino acids long. Germline lookup yields CDR1 MGHRA and CDR2 YSYEKL. V was clipped by 2 bases and J by 11 bases, with 15 bases between them.

V usage is TRBV13 and J usage is TRBJ2-5, with TRBD2 as a possible D gene (6 bases). Trimming cost V 8 bases and J 1 base, with 14 bases left between them. This CDR3 contains 14 residues. Germline CDR1 is PRHDT and CDR2 is FYEKMQ (reference sequence). The CDR3 protein is CASSTRRGQETQYF. In DNA form, the CDR3 reads TGTGCCAGCTCCACGAGGCGGGGCCAAGAGACCCAGTACTTC.

The table lists this clone with a count of one. The genes are TRBV27 and TRBJ1-6; no definite D call. V was clipped by 6 bases and J by 14 bases, with 14 bases between them. This CDR3 is 12 amino acids long. Per germline, CDR1 MNHEY and CDR2 SMNVEV (reference sequence). In nucleotides, the CDR3 is TGTGCCAGCAGGCATGACCCTGGGACCCTCCACTTT. Translated, it gives CASRHDPGTLHF.

Comments on this clone: At the DNA level, this CDR3 is encoded by other sequences in the same sample as well. V gene TRBV13 combines with J gene TRBJ1-5; the D gene is possibly TRBD1 (5 bases). Per germline, CDR1 PRHDT and CDR2 FYEKMQ (reference sequence). V lost 2 bases to trimming and J lost 0 bases, with 5 bases between them. The CDR3 loop spans 14 amino acids. CDR3 DNA sequence: TGTGCCAGCAGCTTAAGGGGTAGCAATCAGCCCCAGCATTTT. Translating gives CASSLRGSNQPQHF. The full variable domain, completed using reference TRBV13 and TRBJ1-5, is AAGVIQSPRHLIKEKRETATLKCYPIPRHDTVYWYQQGPGQDPQFLISFYEKMQSDKGSIPDRFSAQQFSDYHSELNMSSLELGDSALYFCASSLRGSNQPQHFGDGTRLSIL.

The chain uses TRBV27 and TRBJ2-5; D not certain. The V and J ends lost 1 base and 5 bases respectively, with 8 bases between them. The CDR3 is 13 amino acids. Germline values: CDR1 MNHEY, CDR2 SMNVEV (reference sequence). CDR3 amino acids: CASSLWSTETQYF. Here the CDR3 DNA reads TGTGCCAGCAGTTTATGGAGCACGGAGACCCAGTACTTC.

This chain joins TRBV30 and TRBJ2-3, with D tentatively TRBD2 (7 bases). Germline V gene sequence: CDR1 GTSNPN, CDR2 SVGIG (reference sequence). The CDR3 has 15 amino acids. The V end was cut by 4 bases, the J end by 2 bases, with 16 bases between. The CDR3 nucleotides read TGTGCCTGGACGATGAGCGGGGACAACACAGATACGCAGTATTTT. Encoded protein: CAWTMSGDNTDTQYF.

The chain is built from TRBV19 and TRBJ2-7, with D perhaps TRBD2 (6 bases). V was cut by 1 base and J by 3 bases, with 13 bases left in between. The CDR3 has 15 amino acids. In germline, CDR1 is LNHDA, CDR2 SQIVND (reference sequence). This chain's CDR3 is CASSIAGGGDYEQYF. CDR3 sequence (DNA): TGTGCCAGTAGTATAGCGGGTGGAGGGGACTACGAGCAGTACTTC.

The chain employs TRBV27 and TRBJ2-1; D is unclear. The CDR3 has 14 amino acids. V shed 2 bases and J shed 6 bases, with 11 bases lying between them. In germline, CDR1 is MNHEY, CDR2 SMNVEV (reference sequence). DNA for the CDR3: TGTGCCAGCAGTTTAAGGCTTCGCCTCAATGAGCAGTTCTTC. Translated: CASSLRLRLNEQFF.

This chain connects TRBV15 to TRBJ2-5; 7 positions agree with TRBD2. The length of the CDR3 is 16 residues. Germline lookup yields CDR1 LNHNV and CDR2 YYDKDF (reference sequence). With 3 bases clipped from V and 4 bases from J, the junction kept 11 bases outside the gene matches. The CDR3 sequence is CATSSNPGEGRETQYF. The CDR3 DNA reads TGTGCCACCAGCAGTAACCCTGGGGAGGGAAGAGAGACCCAGTACTTC.

The chain carries TRBV6-5 and TRBJ2-3; TRBD1 matches at 8 bases. From germline, CDR1 is MNHEY and CDR2 SVGAGI. This CDR3 is built from 13 residues. V lost 6 bases and J lost 3; bases outside the gene matches: 2. CDR3 region: CASSQGATDTQYF. The CDR3 DNA is TGTGCCAGCAGCCAGGGGGCTACAGATACGCAGTATTTT.